A selection of T cell receptor beta chains follows, all from one sample in a study of cytomegalovirus exposure and HLA in healthy donors. This table comes from immunoSEQ multiplex PCR, and its TCRdb copy is limited to in-frame clones, with some not included. The sample shows approximately 200,000 clones, 60% to 85% of them seen only once. The sample was PBMCs. The receptors were gathered from a girl under 18 in good health and CMV-seropositive. The CDR3 runs from the conserved cysteine through the conserved F or W. The D gene is left open where the match is weak. Rows give clone size only sometimes, using once, few, many, or a class for an expanded clone.

clone size: .
V gene: TRBV2
D gene: TRBD1
J gene: TRBJ2-1
CDR3 DNA: TGTGCCAGCAGTGAACTGGGACAGGGGTACAATGAGCAGTTCTTC
CDR3 protein: CASSELGQGYNEQFF

clone size: few
V gene: TRBV6-5
D gene: .
J gene: TRBJ1-6
CDR3 DNA: TGTGCCAGCAGTGGGAAACCTGAGGGTAGTTCACCCCTCCACTTT
CDR3 protein: CASSGKPEGSSPLHF

clone size: once
V gene: TRBV5-1
D gene: TRBD1
J gene: TRBJ2-2
CDR3 DNA: TGCGCCACCACCGGGACAGATAACACCGGGGAGCTGTTTTTT
CDR3 protein: CATTGTDNTGELFF

clone size: .
V gene: TRBV19
D gene: .
J gene: TRBJ1-1
CDR3 DNA: TGTGCCGTATCCAGGGACACTGAAGCTTTCTTT
CDR3 protein: CAVSRDTEAFF

clone size: .
V gene: TRBV13
D gene: TRBD1
J gene: TRBJ1-2
CDR3 DNA: TGTGCCAGCAGCGAGCCGGGGACAGGGGTGACATTAATTCGGGGCTACACCTTC
CDR3 protein: CASSEPGTGVTLIRGYTF

clone size: .
V gene: TRBV6-4
D gene: .
J gene: TRBJ1-4
CDR3 DNA: TGTGCCAGAGTAAGGGGGAATGAAAAACTGTTTTTT
CDR3 protein: CARVRGNEKLFF

clone size: .
V gene: TRBV10-2
D gene: .
J gene: TRBJ2-5
CDR3 DNA: TGCGCCAGCAGTGAGTCGAGGGATCTTGGGACCCAGTACTTC
CDR3 protein: CASSESRDLGTQYF

clone size: .
V gene: TRBV7-2
D gene: .
J gene: TRBJ1-5
CDR3 DNA: TGTGCCAGCAGTCCGCGGGAACCCAATCAGCCCCAGCATTTT
CDR3 protein: CASSPREPNQPQHF

clone size: .
V gene: TRBV15
D gene: .
J gene: TRBJ2-3
CDR3 DNA: TGTGCCACCAGCAGAGAGGGGGGTGACACAGATACGCAGTATTTT
CDR3 protein: CATSREGGDTDTQYF

clone size: .
V gene: TRBV7-2
D gene: TRBD2
J gene: TRBJ2-1
CDR3 DNA: TGTGCCAGCAGCCTACAGACTAGCGGGGGGGCCTATGAGCAGTTCTTC
CDR3 protein: CASSLQTSGGAYEQFF

clone size: few
V gene: TRBV7-2
D gene: .
J gene: TRBJ1-6
CDR3 DNA: TGTGCCAGCAGCTCCGGGTTAGGACCCCTCCACTTT
CDR3 protein: CASSSGLGPLHF

clone size: .
V gene: TRBV4-1
D gene: TRBD2
J gene: TRBJ2-5
CDR3 DNA: TGCGCCAGCAGCCAAGGACTAGCGGGGGGAGAGACCCAGTACTTC
CDR3 protein: CASSQGLAGGETQYF

clone size: .
V gene: TRBV13
D gene: TRBD2
J gene: TRBJ2-7
CDR3 DNA: TGTGCCAGCAGCTTAGGCGCGGGGGGGCCCGAGCAGTACTTC
CDR3 protein: CASSLGAGGPEQYF

clone size: .
V gene: TRBV15
D gene: .
J gene: TRBJ2-2
CDR3 DNA: TGTGCCACCATCCGCGCGGGGAACACCGGGGAGCTGTTTTTT
CDR3 protein: CATIRAGNTGELFF

clone size: .
V gene: TRBV5-4
D gene: .
J gene: TRBJ2-2
CDR3 DNA: TGTGCCAGCAGCAAATCAAGCCCCATTGTCACCGGGGAGCTGTTTTTT
CDR3 protein: CASSKSSPIVTGELFF

clone size: .
V gene: TRBV4-2
D gene: TRBD2
J gene: TRBJ2-2
CDR3 DNA: TGTGCCAGCAGCCAAGATTCCAATAGCGGGGGGGAGAACACCGGGGAGCTGTTTTTT
CDR3 protein: CASSQDSNSGGENTGELFF